One sample yielded the 25 T cell receptor beta chains listed below, sequenced in a study of early T cells in non-severe SARS-CoV-2 infection. TCRdb re-called the 5' RACE reads with MiXCR, one entry per CDR3 protein. Seen here are 90,000 to 130,000 distinct CDR3 sequences, around 10% observed once, and the top ten hold around 3%. Specimen: whole blood. All receptors come from an adult who was a healthcare worker with PCR-confirmed SARS-CoV-2 infection or an uninfected control (not recorded which).

This clonotype has more than one count but fewer than ten. The V and J genes are TRBV24-1 and TRBJ2-1; D unclear. Deletions cut 2 bases from V and 7 bases from J, with 11 bases between. CDR3 size: 14 residues. CDR1 and CDR2 (germline): KGHDR, SFDVKD. The CDR3: CATSDSGNVNEQFF. The CDR3 bases are TGTGCCACCAGTGATTCTGGTAATGTAAATGAGCAGTTCTTC.

This clonotype was seen a handful of times. The chain uses TRBV12-3 or TRBV12-4 and TRBJ1-1; maybe TRBD1 (5 bases). Between the trimmed V and J ends, which lost 4 bases and 7 bases, there was a span of 16 bases. CDR3 length: 14 amino acids. Here the CDR3 DNA reads TGTGCCAGCAGTTCGGCAGGGTCCCTCCTTGAAGCTTTCTTT. It yields the protein CASSSAGSLLEAFF.

This clonotype has a count of ten or more. The chain links TRBV13 to TRBJ1-2, with D possibly TRBD1 on 5 matching bases. Germline-derived CDR1 and CDR2 are PRHDT and FYEKMQ (reference sequence). There are 14 residues in the CDR3. The ends were cut back, 5 bases at V and 8 bases at J, with 18 bases in the middle. CDR3 sequence (DNA): TGTGCCAGCAGCCTCCGCCTAACCCCAGGGGGCTACACCTTC. It encodes CASSLRLTPGGYTF.

Here the CDR3 reads CSASQRQETQYF. The DNA of the CDR3 is TGCAGTGCTAGCCAGCGGCAAGAGACCCAGTACTTC. This chain links TRBV20-1 with TRBJ2-5; possibly TRBD2 for D (5 bases). The CDR3 is 12 residues long. The germline V gene has CDR1 DFQATT and CDR2 SNEGSKA (reference sequence). V lost 3 bases and J lost 2, with 7 bases in between.

The CDR3 nucleotides are TGTGCCAGCAAACGGGTTGGGCTAAATGATGGCTACACCTTC. It is translated as CASKRVGLNDGYTF. The chain employs TRBV12-3 or TRBV12-4 and TRBJ1-2; D is uncertain. V was pared by 7 bases and J by 6 bases, with 18 bases between. This CDR3 region has 14 residues.

CDR3 in amino acids: CSAPAGSEQYF. CDR3 nucleotide sequence: TGCAGTGCTCCGGCAGGGTCCGAGCAGTACTTC. The genes are TRBV20-1 and TRBJ2-7; weak D call: TRBD1 (5 bases). V was pared by 5 bases and J by 6 bases, with 11 bases between. The length of the CDR3 is 11 residues. From germline, CDR1 is DFQATT and CDR2 SNEGSKA (reference sequence).

The sample holds a few counts of this clonotype. V and J are TRBV21-1 and TRBJ2-1; the table assigns TRBD1, which was not confirmed against the DNA. TRBV21-1 is deemed a pseudogene. The CDR3 totals 15 residues. In DNA, the CDR3 is TGTGCCAGCAGCCCGCGACAGGTAACCTACAATGAGCAGTTCTTC. Its translation: CASSPRQVTYNEQFF.

V is TRBV10-1 and J is TRBJ2-7; no clear D gene. This CDR3 has 13 residues. Germline CDR1 WNHNN, CDR2 SYGVQD (reference sequence). V shed 5 bases and J shed 0 bases, with 8 bases lying between them. Here the CDR3 reads CASSQGLSYEQYF. The CDR3 nucleotides are TGCGCCAGCAGTCAAGGCCTCTCCTACGAGCAGTACTTC.

This clonotype was picked up a small number of times. This chain joins TRBV7-6 and TRBJ2-2, with TRBD2 matching over 7 bases. CDR1 and CDR2 from the germline V gene are SGHVS and FNYEAQ. V shed 3 bases, J shed 6 bases, and the junction held 10 bases outside the gene matches. This CDR3 contains 16 residues. The chain's CDR3 is CASSLGGTGVSGELFF. CDR3 DNA: TGTGCCAGCAGCTTGGGAGGGACTGGGGTCTCCGGGGAGCTGTTTTTT.

The chain has TRBV20-1 and TRBJ1-2; 8 positions match TRBD1. Germline CDR1 and CDR2: DFQATT and SNEGSKA (reference sequence). The trim removed 1 base at V and 2 bases at J, leaving 6 bases unmatched. The CDR3 is 15 amino acids. The DNA of the CDR3 is TGCAGTGCTAGAGCCCGGGACAGGTTGAACTATGGCTACACCTTC. Translated, it gives CSARARDRLNYGYTF.

This sequence joins TRBV29-1 and TRBJ2-7; the D is unclear. The CDR3 covers 11 residues. Germline values: CDR1 SQVTM, CDR2 ANQGSEA. The V end was cut by 4 bases, the J end by 3 bases, with 7 bases between. CDR3 loop: CSVAVNYEQYF. The CDR3 DNA sequence: TGCAGCGTTGCCGTAAACTACGAGCAGTACTTC.

This clonotype was counted many times. V gene TRBV20-1 combines with J gene TRBJ2-3; the D gene could be TRBD1 or TRBD2 (5 bases each). Germline V lookup: CDR1 DFQATT, CDR2 SNEGSKA (reference sequence). The V gene lost 0 bases and the J gene lost 1 base, with 14 bases spanning the gap. The CDR3 is 16 amino acids. CDR3 in DNA: TGCAGTGCTAGAGATCGAGGGGCGAAGGGCACAGATACGCAGTATTTT. Translation gives CSARDRGAKGTDTQYF.

This clonotype occurred many times. An end of the junction differs from the germline gene, which may be a read error. The chain uses TRBV10-1 and TRBJ1-6; possible D gene TRBD1, 5 bases. Per germline, CDR1 WNHNN and CDR2 SYGVQD (reference sequence). The CDR3 runs to 14 residues. For the CDR3, the DNA is TGCGCCAGCCCCCCGCAGGGTTATGATTCGCCCCTCCACTTT. Encoded protein: CASPPQGYDSPLHF.

This clonotype showed up many times. V is TRBV21-1 and J is TRBJ2-7; the D segment call TRBD1 is taken from the table without a DNA check. TRBV21-1 counts as a pseudogene. The CDR3 consists of 16 residues. The CDR3 is CASSKGPAERSYEQYF. As DNA, the CDR3 is TGTGCCAGCAGCAAAGGCCCGGCGGAACGCTCCTACGAGCAGTACTTC.

A note on this clonotype: Sequence at one end of the junction differs from germline and may be a read error. The chain couples TRBV18 to TRBJ2-7, with D maybe TRBD2 (5 bases). The CDR3 length is 15 residues. Germline CDR1 and CDR2: KGHSH and LQKENI. The CDR3 is CASSPEGPSSYGQYF. The CDR3 DNA reads TGTGCCAGCTCACCAGAGGGTCCGAGCTCCTACGGGCAGTACTTC.

This clonotype was counted at least ten times. The J gene is TRBJ1-5, the V gene TRBV19, with TRBD1 as a possible D gene (5 bases). This CDR3 has 16 amino acids. Between the trimmed V and J ends, which lost 5 bases and 5 bases, there was a span of 19 bases. In germline, CDR1 is LNHDA, CDR2 SQIVND (reference sequence). The CDR3, as DNA: TGTGCCAGTAGTGGTTTTTCAGGGCGGGAGGATCAGCCCCAGCATTTT. Translated: CASSGFSGREDQPQHF.

The rearrangement uses TRBV19 and TRBJ2-3, with 7 nucleotides matching TRBD2. Trimming took 6 bases from V and 3 from J; bases not matched to a gene: 3. The germline V gene has CDR1 LNHDA and CDR2 SQIVND (reference sequence). The CDR3 consists of 13 residues. The CDR3 DNA reads TGTGCCAGTAGCGGGACTACTACAGATACGCAGTATTTT. Its translation is CASSGTTTDTQYF.

The table lists this clonotype with a few counts. The chain uses TRBV12-3 or TRBV12-4 and TRBJ2-7; no reliable D call. The CDR3 is 14 amino acids. V shed 7 bases and J shed 3 bases, with 16 bases lying between them. CDR3: CASTSGVFDYEQYF. CDR3 sequence (DNA): TGTGCCAGCACCTCTGGGGTTTTCGACTACGAGCAGTACTTC.

This clonotype was observed many times. The chain couples TRBV2 to TRBJ1-1; the D gene is possibly TRBD1 (6 bases). Germline V gene sequence: CDR1 SNHLY, CDR2 FYNNEI. The CDR3 contains 13 residues. Trimming shortened V by 7 bases and J by 5 bases, and 14 bases separated the two germline ends. The CDR3 sequence is CASKQGRGTEAFF. In DNA form, the CDR3 reads TGTGCCAGCAAACAAGGGAGGGGGACTGAAGCTTTCTTT.

The V and J genes are TRBV6-5 and TRBJ2-3, with 9 nucleotides matching TRBD2. V was clipped by 6 bases and J by 5 bases; unmatched bases: 6. The CDR3 runs 14 residues. CDR1 is MNHEY, CDR2 SVGAGI, per germline. The CDR3 region is CASRSGGRRDTQYF. The CDR3 nucleotides read TGTGCCAGCAGAAGCGGGGGGCGGAGAGATACGCAGTATTTT.

Ten or more counts support this clonotype. The chain employs TRBV7-9 and TRBJ1-5; the D is unclear. Germline loops: CDR1 SEHNR, CDR2 FQNEAQ (reference sequence). CDR3 size: 14 residues. V was trimmed by 0 bases and J by 3 bases, leaving 6 bases between them. The CDR3 sequence is CASSLAGSNQPQHF. CDR3 coding DNA: TGTGCCAGCAGCTTAGCCGGGTCCAATCAGCCCCAGCATTTT.

V usage is TRBV3-1 and J usage is TRBJ2-7, with TRBD2 as a possible D gene (5 bases). V was trimmed by 3 bases and J by 3 bases, leaving 9 bases between them. The CDR3 covers 13 residues. In germline, CDR1 is LGHDT, CDR2 YNNKEL (reference sequence). CDR3 sequence reads: CASSQGGFYEQYF. In DNA, the CDR3 is TGTGCCAGCAGCCAGGGCGGGTTCTACGAGCAGTACTTC.

The sample holds many counts of this clonotype. The chain couples TRBV12-3 or TRBV12-4 to TRBJ2-3; D ambiguous. The V end was cut by 2 bases, the J end by 2 bases, with 5 bases between. This CDR3 comprises 13 residues. CDR3 sequence (DNA): TGTGCCAGCAGTTTAATCGTCACAGATACGCAGTATTTT. This translates into CASSLIVTDTQYF.

This clonotype has a count of ten or more. The rearrangement links TRBV11-2 to TRBJ2-1; TRBD2 matches at 9 bases. Germline V CDR1 and CDR2: SGHAT, FQNNGV. This CDR3 has 18 residues. The junction had 13 bases not matched to a gene; V was cut back by 0 bases and J by 7 bases. The CDR3 bases are TGTGCCAGCAGCTTAGATTTACCACTAAGCGGGGGGCGGAATGAGCAGTTCTTC. Translated: CASSLDLPLSGGRNEQFF. The full variable domain, rest sourced from reference TRBV11-2 and TRBJ2-1, is EAGVAQSPRYKIIEKRQSVAFWCNPISGHATLYWYQQILGQGPKLLIQFQNNGVVDDSQLPKDRFSAERLKGVDSTLKIQPAKLEDSAVYLCASSLDLPLSGGRNEQFFGPGTRLTVL.

The chain carries TRBV3-1 and TRBJ1-1; D unresolved. The CDR3 covers 13 residues. Looked up from germline, CDR1 is LGHDT and CDR2 is YNNKEL (reference sequence). Trimming stripped 0 bases from V and 0 bases from J, with 2 bases between. The CDR3 loop is CASSQDMNTEAFF. DNA of the CDR3: TGTGCCAGCAGCCAAGATATGAACACTGAAGCTTTCTTT.